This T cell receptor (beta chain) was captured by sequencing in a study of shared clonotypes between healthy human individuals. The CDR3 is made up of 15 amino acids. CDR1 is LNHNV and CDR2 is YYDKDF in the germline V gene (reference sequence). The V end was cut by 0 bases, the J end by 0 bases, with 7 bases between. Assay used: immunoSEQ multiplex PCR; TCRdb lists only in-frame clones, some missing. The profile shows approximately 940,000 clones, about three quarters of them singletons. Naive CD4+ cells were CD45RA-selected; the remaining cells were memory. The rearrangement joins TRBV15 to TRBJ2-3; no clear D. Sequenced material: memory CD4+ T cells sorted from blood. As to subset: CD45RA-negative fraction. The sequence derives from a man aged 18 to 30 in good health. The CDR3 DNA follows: TGTGCCACCAGCAGAGACAGTGCTAGCACAGATACGCAGTATTTT. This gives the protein CATSRDSASTDTQYF.